The 23 T cell receptor beta chains presented below share a single source sample, sequenced in a study of T cells after yellow fever vaccination (dated by TCRdb to the late 2010s). Reading the label with the study, this specimen's treatment or condition is: live attenuated yellow fever vaccine strain. The library was generated by 5' RACE. The reads were generated on an Illumina NovaSeq 6000. TCRdb trimmed public reads at Q25 via fastp, called clones via MiXCR and kept in-frame beta chains. Rows merge per CDR3 protein into single entries with the most common DNA and genes. The sample table contains 300,000 to 400,000 distinct CDR3 sequences; only one count was recorded for approximately 12% of them. The ten largest clonotypes hold 2.5% to 3.5% of the sample. Here the sequenced sample was CD4+ T cells sorted from PBMCs, taken 15 days after the yellow fever booster vaccination. These receptors were collected from a man younger than 35 who received the YFV17D yellow fever vaccine.

The chain joins TRBV6-5 to TRBJ1-4, with D perhaps matching TRBD1 (5 bases). V was trimmed by 5 bases and J by 4 bases, leaving 14 bases between them. The CDR3 spans 15 residues. Germline CDR1 is MNHEY and CDR2 is SVGAGI. The CDR3 DNA follows: TGTGCCAGCAGTCGGTGGGGGGTAGATAATGAAAAACTGTTTTTT. Translated, it gives CASSRWGVDNEKLFF.

The chain has TRBV20-1 and TRBJ1-6; D is perhaps TRBD1 (5 bases). There are 13 residues in the CDR3. Trimming took 6 bases from V and 2 from J, leaving 8 bases between them. CDR1 is DFQATT, CDR2 SNEGSKA, per germline (reference sequence). CDR3 residues: CSAGGTYNSPLHF. The CDR3 nucleotides read TGCAGTGCGGGGGGGACCTATAATTCACCCCTCCACTTT.

This clonotype was seen only a few times. The chain employs TRBV20-1 and TRBJ1-1; D ambiguous. CDR1 is DFQATT and CDR2 is SNEGSKA in the germline V gene (reference sequence). V was clipped by 2 bases and J by 4 bases, with 5 bases between them. This CDR3 has 11 residues. In DNA form, the CDR3 reads TGCAGTGCTAGACTAGCCACTGAAGCTTTCTTT. Residues: CSARLATEAFF.

The chain links TRBV11-2 to TRBJ1-5, with D hard to call. The CDR3 is 15 residues long. The V end was cut by 0 bases, the J end by 6 bases, with 12 bases between. The V gene's germline CDR1 is SGHAT and CDR2 FQNNGV. The CDR3 DNA reads TGTGCCAGCAGCTTAGACCTAAAGGGAACTCAGCCCCAGCATTTT. This gives the protein CASSLDLKGTQPQHF. The full variable domain, with the rest looked up from reference TRBV11-2 and TRBJ1-5, is EAGVAQSPRYKIIEKRQSVAFWCNPISGHATLYWYQQILGQGPKLLIQFQNNGVVDDSQLPKDRFSAERLKGVDSTLKIQPAKLEDSAVYLCASSLDLKGTQPQHFGDGTRLSIL.

In its sample, this clonotype was seen once. The CDR3 region is CASTPGRNSPLHF. DNA of the CDR3: TGTGCCAGCACCCCGGGGCGAAATTCACCCCTCCACTTT. The rearrangement links TRBV9 to TRBJ1-6; D is perhaps TRBD1 (5 bases). Trimming removed 6 bases at V and 7 bases at J, with 11 bases between. Germline loops: CDR1 SGDLS, CDR2 YYNGEE. The CDR3 is made up of 13 amino acids.

This clonotype was recorded many times. This rearrangement joins TRBV5-5 to TRBJ1-6; D is unclear. The CDR3 consists of 18 residues. V dropped 0 bases and J dropped 4 bases, with 17 bases sitting between them. Germline V gene lookup returns CDR1 SGHKS and CDR2 YYEKEE (reference sequence). CDR3 nucleotides: TGTGCCAGCAGCTTGGGCCACGTCTCCCGTGGATATAATTCACCCCTCCACTTT. Protein sequence: CASSLGHVSRGYNSPLHF.

This clonotype occurred many times. V and J are TRBV7-2 and TRBJ1-6; the D gene is possibly TRBD1 (6 bases). Germline V lookup: CDR1 SGHTA, CDR2 FQGNSA. The CDR3 loop spans 13 amino acids. V lost 5 bases, J lost 9 bases, and 11 bases lay in between. CDR3 in DNA: TGTGCCAGCAGCAACAGGGTGTCTTCACCCCTCCACTTT. Protein product: CASSNRVSSPLHF. Variable domain in full (rest from reference TRBV7-2 and TRBJ1-6): GAGVSQSPSNKVTEKGKDVELRCDPISGHTALYWYRQSLGQGLEFLIYFQGNSAPDKSGLPSDRFSAERTGGSVSTLTIQRTQQEDSAVYLCASSNRVSSPLHFGNGTRLTVT.

The sample holds a few counts of this clonotype. This chain connects TRBV7-3 to TRBJ2-1, with 7 nucleotides matching TRBD1. Germline-derived CDR1 and CDR2 are SGHTA and FQGTGA. This CDR3 contains 13 residues. With V trimmed by 5 bases and J by 7 bases, 5 bases remained unmatched. The CDR3 spells CASSPTQGNEQFF. Here the CDR3 DNA reads TGTGCCAGCAGCCCCACACAGGGGAATGAGCAGTTCTTC.

This clonotype came up a few times. The genes are TRBV27 and TRBJ2-7, with a tentative D call TRBD1 (6 bases). Between the trimmed V and J ends, which lost 0 bases and 9 bases, there was a span of 12 bases. From germline, CDR1 is MNHEY and CDR2 SMNVEV (reference sequence). This CDR3 comprises 13 residues. Here the CDR3 DNA reads TGTGCCAGCAGTTTATCACAGGGTGGGCGGCAGTACTTC. It yields the protein CASSLSQGGRQYF.

This clonotype showed up many times. V gene TRBV4-2 combines with J gene TRBJ2-7, with D possibly matching TRBD2 (5 bases). V was shortened by 0 bases and J by 6 bases, with 9 bases between the two germline ends. CDR1 LGHNA and CDR2 YNFKEQ come from the germline V gene. CDR3 length equals 13 residues. CDR3 DNA sequence: TGTGCCAGCAGCCAAGATTCGGGGAGCGAGCAGTACTTC. Protein sequence: CASSQDSGSEQYF.

About this clonotype: Without the conserved terminal phenylalanine or tryptophan, this CDR3 likely stems from a read error. No DNA is shown, since the ends of the CDR3 on it are uncertain; the CDR3 is the one TCRdb lists. The chain is built from TRBV7-8 and TRBJ1-1. The CDR3 spans 12 residues, counting both ends. Germline CDR1 reads SGHVS; CDR2 reads FQNEAQ. CDR3 amino acids: CASSLAGGGPVL.

The table lists this clonotype with many counts. One end of the junction fails to match germline, which may point to a read error. The chain links TRBV5-1 to TRBJ2-1, with D perhaps matching TRBD1 (5 bases). The CDR3 totals 13 residues. Germline lookup yields CDR1 SGHRS and CDR2 YFSETQ. CDR3 nucleotide sequence: TGTGCCAGCTCACCAAGGACATACAATGAGCAGTTCTTC. It yields the protein CASSPRTYNEQFF.

This clonotype was observed a few times. V and J are TRBV4-3 and TRBJ2-3; D unresolved. Germline CDR1 LGHNA, CDR2 YSLEER. The V end was cut by 0 bases, the J end by 2 bases, with 15 bases between. The CDR3 has 17 residues. The CDR3 spells CASSQDLAAAATDTQYF. DNA for the CDR3: TGCGCCAGCAGCCAAGATCTCGCCGCGGCCGCCACAGATACGCAGTATTTT.

This clonotype has more than one count but fewer than ten. The chain employs TRBV20-1 and TRBJ2-5; D ambiguous. Per the germline V gene, CDR1 is DFQATT and CDR2 is SNEGSKA (reference sequence). The CDR3 sequence is 12 residues long. The ends were cut back, 6 bases at V and 2 bases at J, with 10 bases in the middle. This chain's CDR3 is CSAPTRQETQYF. CDR3 in DNA: TGCAGTGCCCCTACCAGACAAGAGACCCAGTACTTC.

This clonotype was found a few times. V and J are TRBV7-8 and TRBJ1-5; perhaps TRBD1 as D (5 bases). Germline V gene sequence: CDR1 SGHVS, CDR2 FQNEAQ. The CDR3 sequence is 13 residues long. Trimming left V 5 bases short and J 3 bases short, with 8 bases between. This CDR3 reads CASSVDNNQPQHF. The CDR3 nucleotides read TGTGCCAGCAGCGTGGACAACAATCAGCCCCAGCATTTT.

This clonotype appeared many times. CDR3 nucleotide sequence: TGTGCCAGCAGCTTATTTAATGAAAAACTGTTTTTT. This sequence encodes CASSLFNEKLFF. This chain joins TRBV5-6 and TRBJ1-4; D uncertain. The CDR3 consists of 12 residues. Germline CDR1 and CDR2: SGHDT and YYEEEE. V shed 2 bases and J shed 4 bases, with 3 bases lying between them.

V gene TRBV12-3 or TRBV12-4 combines with J gene TRBJ2-3; TRBD1 matches 8 bases. The CDR3 extends over 17 amino acids. Trimming removed 5 bases from V and 5 bases from J; junction bases left unmatched: 15. DNA for the CDR3: TGTGCCAGCAGTCCCGCGTTAGGGACAGGCTCTCTAGATACGCAGTATTTT. This encodes CASSPALGTGSLDTQYF.

The rearrangement uses TRBV5-1 and TRBJ1-1; D may be TRBD1 (6 bases). The CDR3 totals 15 residues. V lost 0 bases to trimming and J lost 1 base, with 10 bases between them. The germline CDR1 and CDR2 sequences are SGHRS and YFSETQ. The CDR3 reads CASSLAGGANTEAFF. CDR3 DNA: TGCGCCAGCAGCTTGGCCGGGGGGGCGAACACTGAAGCTTTCTTT.

This clonotype was found a few times. CDR3 coding DNA: TGTGCCAGCACCAGGGACCGGAGTTATGGCTACACCTTC. Its translation is CASTRDRSYGYTF. The chain couples TRBV28 to TRBJ1-2; tentatively, D is TRBD1 (5 bases). V lost 7 bases to trimming and J lost 5 bases, with 14 bases between them. Germline CDR1 and CDR2: MDHEN and SYDVKM. The CDR3 sequence is 13 residues long.

This clonotype was recorded a few times. The V gene is TRBV18, the J gene TRBJ1-1, with 7 bases matching TRBD1. The V segment lost 3 bases and the J segment 1 base; nucleotides outside the gene matches: 8. The CDR3 sequence is 16 residues long. The germline V gene encodes CDR1 KGHSH and CDR2 LQKENI. DNA of the CDR3: TGTGCCAGCTCACCTTCTACCGGGACAGCGAACACTGAAGCTTTCTTT. Protein product: CASSPSTGTANTEAFF. Together with reference TRBV18 and TRBJ1-1, the CDR3 gives the full variable domain: NAGVMQNPRHLVRRRGQEARLRCSPMKGHSHVYWYRQLPEEGLKFMVYLQKENIIDESGMPKERFSAEFPKEGPSILRIQQVVRGDSAAYFCASSPSTGTANTEAFFGQGTRLTVV.

The chain recombines TRBV4-1 with TRBJ1-6; tentative D call: TRBD1 (5 bases). The V and J ends lost 3 bases and 6 bases respectively, with 24 bases between them. CDR1 and CDR2 from the germline V gene are MGHRA and YSYEKL. CDR3 length: 19 residues. The CDR3 region is CASSHQTRGPRFRNSPLHF. CDR3 nucleotides: TGCGCCAGCAGCCACCAAACGCGGGGACCAAGGTTTCGTAATTCACCCCTCCACTTT.

This clonotype was observed a few times. The chain has TRBV5-6 and TRBJ2-5; D unclear. The ends were cut back, 2 bases at V and 5 bases at J, with 10 bases in the middle. This CDR3 comprises 13 residues. Germline CDR1 reads SGHDT; CDR2 reads YYEEEE. CDR3 amino acids: CASSFVGWETQYF. Here the CDR3 DNA reads TGTGCCAGCAGCTTTGTAGGGTGGGAGACCCAGTACTTC.

In its sample, this clonotype was seen many times. This chain's CDR3 is CAISPGTSRNEQFF. In DNA form, the CDR3 reads TGTGCCATCAGTCCCGGGACTAGTCGGAATGAGCAGTTCTTC. The V and J genes are TRBV10-3 and TRBJ2-1, with 8 positions matching TRBD2. This CDR3 has 14 residues. From germline, CDR1 is ENHRY and CDR2 SYGVKD. Trimming at V came to 5 bases and at J to 7 bases, leaving 7 bases not matched to a gene.